This T cell receptor beta chain was documented in a study of blood T cell repertoires in COVID-19. For the study at large: From the United States, Italy and Spain came samples of acute and convalescent COVID-19.

TCRdb's copy holds only in-frame clones and misses some; the assay was immunoSEQ multiplex PCR. Among under 250,000 clones listed, 83% were seen once. CDR3 size: 13 residues. The V segment lost 7 bases and the J segment 7 bases; nucleotides outside the gene matches: 7. Germline V gives CDR1 MDHEN, CDR2 SYDVKM. The sample consisted of peripheral blood. The chain employs TRBV28 and TRBJ1-2; TRBD1 matches at 9 bases. This TCR derives from a human donor in a cohort sampled during active COVID-19. CDR3 coding DNA: TGTGCCAGCAACAGGGGACAGGGAGGTGGCTACACCTTC. This sequence encodes CASNRGQGGGYTF.